In this sample, the clone carrying this T cell receptor beta chain turned up once. These data originate in a study of technical replicates of blood from a few donors. The data were produced by immunoSEQ multiplex PCR, yet TCRdb's version contains in-frame clones alone and is incomplete. The data show 83,000 or so clones, around 94% seen once. V lost 1 base to trimming and J lost 5 bases, with 6 bases between them. Germline values: CDR1 SEHNR, CDR2 FQNEAQ (reference sequence). The CDR3 is 12 amino acids. Sequenced input: T cells isolated from PBMCs. This chain joins TRBV7-9 and TRBJ2-7; unclear D gene. The TCR was taken from a human donor in good health. For the CDR3, the DNA is TGTGCCAGCAGCTTAGGGTCGGACGAGCAGTACTTC. Translating it yields CASSLGSDEQYF.